These 29 T cell receptor beta chains were sequenced from one sample in a study of neoadjuvant anti-PD-1 for oral cavity cancer. Regarding time point: after neoadjuvant nivolumab, at surgical resection. Libraries were prepared by immunoSEQ multiplex PCR; TCRdb keeps only in-frame clonotypes and omits some of them. This table holds more than 11,000 clones, just under 75% found once. The material was PBMCs, obtained after nivolumab (anti-PD-1) treatment. These TCRs come from a person aged 35-79 years with oral cavity squamous cell carcinoma.

This clone occurred once. J is TRBJ2-1 and V is TRBV4-1; D may be TRBD2 (5 bases). The germline V gene has CDR1 MGHRA and CDR2 YSYEKL. The ends were cut back, 1 base at V and 2 bases at J, with 12 bases in the middle. The CDR3 consists of 16 residues. The CDR3 DNA is TGCGCCAGCAGCCAAGGGCCAGCGGAGGCCTACAATGAGCAGTTCTTC. This gives the protein CASSQGPAEAYNEQFF.

Only a few counts were recorded for this clone. The chain has TRBV23-1 and TRBJ1-2, with 8 bases fitting TRBD1. TRBV23-1 is marked as an open reading frame, function uncertain. CDR3 length equals 12 residues. Trimming at V came to 8 bases and at J to 7 bases, leaving 6 bases not matched to a gene. The CDR3 DNA reads as TGCGCCAGCGGACAGGGCTTGGTTGGCTACACCTTC. Translating it yields CASGQGLVGYTF.

This clone was counted a few times. The chain links TRBV6-1 to TRBJ1-1; D gene ambiguous. CDR1 and CDR2 (germline): MNHNS, SASEGT. The CDR3 totals 13 residues. V lost 4 bases and J lost 1, with 7 bases in between. CDR3 nucleotide sequence: TGTGCCAGCAGTGGATGGGAGAACACTGAAGCTTTCTTT. It is translated as CASSGWENTEAFF.

Written as DNA, the CDR3 is TGTGCCAGCAGCCGGGGACTAGCGGATAACGAGCAGTACTTC. Amino acid sequence: CASSRGLADNEQYF. The chain recombines TRBV6-6 with TRBJ2-7, with 11 bases lining up with TRBD2. Losses at the gene ends were 6 bases for V and 5 bases for J; bases not matched to a gene: 6. The CDR3 loop spans 14 amino acids. The germline V gene encodes CDR1 MNHNY and CDR2 SVGAGI (reference sequence).

V and J are TRBV11-2 and TRBJ2-1, with TRBD1 matching over 7 bases. From germline, CDR1 is SGHAT and CDR2 FQNNGV. J lost 7 bases, V lost 0 bases, and 9 bases had no gene match. This CDR3 comprises 16 residues. The CDR3 nucleotides are TGTGCCAGCAGCTTAGATCATGGGCAGGGGGTGAATGAGCAGTTCTTC. It translates to CASSLDHGQGVNEQFF.

This clone is a singleton in its sample. The CDR3 loop reads CASSLFGGTDTQYF. CDR3 nucleotide sequence: TGCGCCAGCAGCTTGTTTGGGGGCACAGATACGCAGTATTTT. This chain uses TRBV5-1 with TRBJ2-3; unclear D gene. This CDR3 contains 14 residues. Trimming removed 1 base from V and 1 base from J, with 7 bases in between. Germline V gene sequence: CDR1 SGHRS, CDR2 YFSETQ. Variable domain in full (rest from reference TRBV5-1 and TRBJ2-3): KAGVTQTPRYLIKTRGQQVTLSCSPISGHRSVSWYQQTPGQGLQFLFEYFSETQRNKGNFPGRFSGRQFSNSRSEMNVSTLELGDSALYLCASSLFGGTDTQYFGPGTRLTVL.

The rearrangement uses TRBV5-1 and TRBJ2-2, with TRBD2 identical over 11 bases. The V gene's germline CDR1 is SGHRS and CDR2 YFSETQ. V lost 4 bases to trimming and J lost 2 bases; unmatched junction nucleotides: 4. The CDR3 covers 16 residues. The CDR3 sequence is CASSPGTSGNTGELFF. CDR3 sequence (DNA): TGCGCCAGCAGCCCGGGGACTAGCGGCAACACCGGGGAGCTGTTTTTT. Supplemented by reference TRBV5-1 and TRBJ2-2, the full variable domain reads KAGVTQTPRYLIKTRGQQVTLSCSPISGHRSVSWYQQTPGQGLQFLFEYFSETQRNKGNFPGRFSGRQFSNSRSEMNVSTLELGDSALYLCASSPGTSGNTGELFFGEGSRLTVL.

The rearrangement joins TRBV5-4 to TRBJ1-4; perhaps TRBD1 as D (6 bases). The V and J ends lost 4 bases and 8 bases respectively, with 18 bases between them. The CDR3 runs 15 residues. Per germline, CDR1 SGHNT and CDR2 YYREEE (reference sequence). The CDR3 is CASSPQGGIREKLFF. The CDR3 DNA reads TGTGCCAGCAGCCCTCAAGGGGGTATTCGCGAAAAACTGTTTTTT. Full variable domain (rest looked up from reference TRBV5-4 and TRBJ1-4): ETGVTQSPTHLIKTRGQQVTLRCSSQSGHNTVSWYQQALGQGPQFIFQYYREEENGRGNFPPRFSGLQFPNYSSELNVNALELDDSALYLCASSPQGGIREKLFFGSGTQLSVL.

This chain joins TRBV14 and TRBJ2-7; D unresolved. The CDR3 extends over 15 amino acids. Germline CDR1 SGHDN, CDR2 FVKESK. V shed 2 bases and J shed 0 bases, with 11 bases lying between them. The CDR3 DNA is TGTGCCAGCAGCCAACTCGGCACCCTCTCCTACGAGCAGTACTTC. Amino acids: CASSQLGTLSYEQYF.

The chain uses TRBV30 and TRBJ2-3; D gene uncertain. The CDR3 is made up of 13 amino acids. V gave up 3 bases and J gave up 6 bases, with 13 bases separating them. The germline CDR1 and CDR2 sequences are GTSNPN and SVGIG (reference sequence). The CDR3 DNA reads TGTGCCTGGAGGCCACGGCCCGGGGATACGCAGTATTTT. Protein product: CAWRPRPGDTQYF.

V usage is TRBV19 and J usage is TRBJ2-1, with 7 bases that match TRBD1. V was pared by 7 bases and J by 0 bases, with 6 bases of the junction left unmatched. The germline V gene encodes CDR1 LNHDA and CDR2 SQIVND (reference sequence). This CDR3 has 15 residues. The CDR3 protein is CASTRGQSSYNEQFF. For the CDR3, the DNA is TGTGCCAGTACCCGGGGACAGAGCTCCTACAATGAGCAGTTCTTC. The whole variable domain, remainder taken from reference TRBV19 and TRBJ2-1, is DGGITQSPKYLFRKEGQNVTLSCEQNLNHDAMYWYRQDPGQGLRLIYYSQIVNDFQKGDIAEGYSVSREKKESFPLTVTSAQKNPTAFYLCASTRGQSSYNEQFFGPGTRLTVL.

This clone has just a few counts. V usage is TRBV5-5 and J usage is TRBJ1-1; a weak D match, TRBD1 (5 bases). Germline lookup yields CDR1 SGHKS and CDR2 YYEKEE (reference sequence). V dropped 2 bases and J dropped 3 bases, with 8 bases sitting between them. The CDR3 is 13 amino acids. The CDR3 DNA reads TGTGCCAGCAGCTTTGTGGGGGACACTGAAGCTTTCTTT. It codes for CASSFVGDTEAFF.

The gene calls are TRBV28 and TRBJ2-7; 8 nucleotides agree with TRBD2. The V gene's germline CDR1 is MDHEN and CDR2 SYDVKM. J was trimmed by 0 bases and V by 6 bases; bases with no gene match: 13. The CDR3 runs 17 residues. CDR3 amino acids: CASSLDSSGANSYEQYF. The DNA of the CDR3 is TGTGCCAGCAGCTTAGACAGTAGCGGGGCGAACTCCTACGAGCAGTACTTC.

The chain recombines TRBV30 with TRBJ2-3; TRBD1 or TRBD2 may be the D gene (7 bases each). Germline V gene data show CDR1 as GTSNPN and CDR2 as SVGIG (reference sequence). This CDR3 has 13 residues. V was shortened by 1 base and J by 7 bases, with 12 bases between the two germline ends. The CDR3 DNA reads as TGTGCCTGGAGTGATCAGGGGGGGAATACGCAGTATTTT. Translating gives CAWSDQGGNTQYF.

This sequence joins TRBV6-5 and TRBJ2-2; D remains unclear. V shed 5 bases and J shed 0 bases, with 7 bases lying between them. Germline CDR1 reads MNHEY; CDR2 reads SVGAGI. The CDR3 runs 14 residues. CDR3 protein: CASSPSPNTGELFF. In DNA, the CDR3 is TGTGCCAGCAGTCCGTCACCGAACACCGGGGAGCTGTTTTTT.

There are a few counts of this clone. The J gene is TRBJ1-1, the V gene TRBV29-1; D is uncertain. Between the trimmed V and J ends, which lost 6 bases and 1 base, there was a span of 15 bases. This CDR3 comprises 14 residues. The germline V gene has CDR1 SQVTM and CDR2 ANQGSEA. CDR3 nucleotide sequence: TGCAGCGTGCACAGCCCCAGGTGGAACACTGAAGCTTTCTTT. It specifies CSVHSPRWNTEAFF.

The rearrangement links TRBV10-2 to TRBJ2-7; D uncertain. V was shortened by 2 bases and J by 2 bases, with 10 bases between the two germline ends. The germline CDR1 and CDR2 sequences are WSHSY and SAAADI. This CDR3 contains 14 residues. The CDR3 bases are TGCGCCAGCAGTGAGGATCAGAAAACCTACGAGCAGTACTTC. Translating it yields CASSEDQKTYEQYF.

The chain employs TRBV6-6 and TRBJ2-7; D is unclear. The V end was cut by 2 bases, the J end by 5 bases, with 13 bases between. This CDR3 contains 14 residues. CDR1 MNHNY and CDR2 SVGAGI come from the germline V gene (reference sequence). CDR3 DNA sequence: TGTGCCAGCAGTTACGGGTGGGGTAGCCACGAGCAGTACTTC. It translates to CASSYGWGSHEQYF.

The genes are TRBV19 and TRBJ2-2, with TRBD2 as a possible D gene (5 bases). Trimming took off 9 bases at V and 1 base at J, with 12 bases between the two ends. Germline V gene sequence: CDR1 LNHDA, CDR2 SQIVND (reference sequence). The CDR3 runs 14 residues. The CDR3 DNA follows: TGTGCCAGCTCGCTAAGCGGGAACACCGGGGAGCTGTTTTTT. Protein: CASSLSGNTGELFF.

The chain's CDR3 is CASSKVDGSPQHF. The CDR3 bases are TGTGCCAGTAGTAAAGTCGACGGATCCCCCCAGCATTTT. The chain recombines TRBV19 with TRBJ1-5, with D hard to call. CDR1 and CDR2 from the germline V gene are LNHDA and SQIVND (reference sequence). V lost 4 bases and J lost 10, with 14 bases in between. The CDR3 totals 13 residues.

Only a few counts were recorded for this clone. This chain joins TRBV7-9 and TRBJ2-5; weak D call: TRBD1 (5 bases). V was trimmed by 2 bases and J by 7 bases, leaving 14 bases between them. From germline, CDR1 is SEHNR and CDR2 FQNEAQ (reference sequence). The CDR3 extends over 14 amino acids. The CDR3 coding sequence is TGTGCCAGCAGCTTATCCGGCGAAGGGGCGACCCAGTACTTC. Protein sequence: CASSLSGEGATQYF.

The genes are TRBV10-1 and TRBJ2-1; D not resolved. CDR1 WNHNN and CDR2 SYGVQD come from the germline V gene (reference sequence). The CDR3 runs 14 residues. Trimming cost V 5 bases and J 0 bases, with 8 bases left between them. The CDR3 loop reads CASSSHSSYNEQFF. DNA for the CDR3: TGCGCCAGCAGTTCACATAGCTCCTACAATGAGCAGTTCTTC.

The CDR3 protein is CASSFFEDSYEQYF. In DNA form, the CDR3 reads TGTGCCAGCAGCTTCTTCGAGGACAGCTACGAGCAGTACTTC. This chain links TRBV11-1 with TRBJ2-7; D possibly corresponds to TRBD1 (6 bases). The germline V gene encodes CDR1 SGHAT and CDR2 FQDESV (reference sequence). V was cut by 3 bases and J by 3 bases, with 12 bases left in between. The CDR3 contains 14 residues. Full variable domain (missing parts from reference TRBV11-1 and TRBJ2-7): EAEVAQSPRYKITEKSQAVAFWCDPISGHATLYWYRQILGQGPELLVQFQDESVVDDSQLPKDRFSAERLKGVDSTLKIQPAELGDSAMYLCASSFFEDSYEQYFGPGTRLTVT.

This clone was seen only a few times. The V gene is TRBV5-1, the J gene TRBJ1-2; D is unresolved. V was pared by 0 bases and J by 6 bases, with 6 bases between. CDR3 size: 12 residues. Germline lookup yields CDR1 SGHRS and CDR2 YFSETQ. CDR3 region: CASSLEGNGYTF. Here the CDR3 DNA reads TGCGCCAGCAGCTTGGAGGGAAATGGCTACACCTTC.

The genes are TRBV6-4 and TRBJ2-3; 14 nucleotides line up with TRBD2. The V segment lost 2 bases and the J segment 7 bases; nucleotides outside the gene matches: 5. Per germline, CDR1 MRHNA and CDR2 SNTAGT. The CDR3 is 16 residues long. The CDR3 sequence is CASSDDGTSGSHTQYF. Here the CDR3 DNA reads TGTGCCAGCAGTGACGACGGGACTAGCGGGAGTCATACGCAGTATTTT.

This sequence joins TRBV6-5 and TRBJ2-1; 8 bases are shared with TRBD1. Germline CDR1 MNHEY, CDR2 SVGAGI. The CDR3 has 14 amino acids. V lost 10 bases, J lost 7 bases, and 12 bases stayed unmatched. CDR3 amino acids: CATHRGWEANEQFF. The CDR3, as DNA: TGTGCCACGCACAGGGGGTGGGAGGCTAATGAGCAGTTCTTC.

This rearrangement joins TRBV6-5 to TRBJ2-7; 8 bases align to TRBD2. The CDR3 loop spans 15 amino acids. V lost 2 bases and J lost 6; bases outside the gene matches: 9. The germline CDR1 and CDR2 sequences are MNHEY and SVGAGI. DNA of the CDR3: TGTGCCAGCAGTTACCGAGCGGGAGTCACCGGCGAGCAGTACTTC. As protein: CASSYRAGVTGEQYF.

This clone was seen a few times. The J gene is TRBJ1-2, the V gene TRBV29-1; no firm D call. The CDR3 extends over 14 amino acids. CDR1 and CDR2 (germline): SQVTM, ANQGSEA. V was shortened by 4 bases and J by 4 bases, with 16 bases between the two germline ends. CDR3 nucleotides: TGCAGCGTTGGGGCAGGCGGCCTATTCTATGGCTACACCTTC. This translates into CSVGAGGLFYGYTF.

The chain links TRBV5-1 to TRBJ2-2; D call uncertain. This CDR3 has 15 residues. The germline V gene encodes CDR1 SGHRS and CDR2 YFSETQ. Trimming took 1 base from V and 4 from J, leaving 11 bases between them. CDR3 nucleotide sequence: TGCGCCAGCAGCTTGTTTCAGGAAACCACCGGGGAGCTGTTTTTT. Translated, it gives CASSLFQETTGELFF. Full variable domain (missing parts from reference TRBV5-1 and TRBJ2-2): KAGVTQTPRYLIKTRGQQVTLSCSPISGHRSVSWYQQTPGQGLQFLFEYFSETQRNKGNFPGRFSGRQFSNSRSEMNVSTLELGDSALYLCASSLFQETTGELFFGEGSRLTVL.